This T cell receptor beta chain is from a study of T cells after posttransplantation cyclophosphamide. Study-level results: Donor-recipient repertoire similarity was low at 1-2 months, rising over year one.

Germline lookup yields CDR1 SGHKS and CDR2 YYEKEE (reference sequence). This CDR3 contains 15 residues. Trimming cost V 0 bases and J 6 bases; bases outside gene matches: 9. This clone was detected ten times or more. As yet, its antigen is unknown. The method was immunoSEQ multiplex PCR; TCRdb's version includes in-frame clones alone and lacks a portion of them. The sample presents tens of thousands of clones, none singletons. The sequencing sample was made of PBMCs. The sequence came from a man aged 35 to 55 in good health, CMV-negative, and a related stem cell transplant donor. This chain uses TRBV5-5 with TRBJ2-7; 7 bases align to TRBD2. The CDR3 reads CASSLGHASGGEQYV. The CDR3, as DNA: TGTGCCAGCAGCTTGGGACACGCGTCGGGAGGCGAGCAGTACGTC.